What follows describes a single T cell receptor (beta chain). Its antigen remains unidentified. The CDR3 end falls 3 residues outside the read, so it is completed with the germline J gene. This specimen belongs to a study of T cells in women clearing cervical HPV infection. Turning to the study itself: Case blood drawn at lesion detection; control blood after infection cleared.

Notes on the study in general: TRBV6-7 relative abundance averaged 0.11% in cases and about 0.15% in controls. Richness plus V gene abundances separated cases from controls with AUC around 0.79.

Per germline, CDR1 SGHTA and CDR2 FQGTGA. The trim removed 5 bases at V and 8 bases at J, leaving 4 bases unmatched. CDR3 length: 14 residues. Measured with immunoSEQ multiplex PCR; TCRdb has only the in-frame clones, and not every one. The sample totals about 32,000 clones; its top ten clones hold around 7%. The specimen was blood buffy coat. The chain recombines TRBV7-3 with TRBJ1-6, with 9 bases identical to TRBD1. The sequence was obtained from a woman between 18 and 70 years old with a cervical HPV16 infection that either progressed to CIN3+ or cleared (not recorded which). The CDR3: CASSPRTGDSPLHF. The sequenced CDR3 bases are TGTGCCAGCAGCCCGCGGACAGGGGATTCACCC.